This T cell receptor (beta chain) was profiled in a study of Ad26.COV2.S vaccination and SARS-CoV-2 variants. As for the study in general: The vaccine Ad26.COV2.S was put into the muscle once, or twice with 56 days between. Study findings and constraints: The TCR-based breadth and depth measures might underestimate overall T cell responses. Across vaccine and placebo recipients, the breadth of non-spike TCRs was similar.

CDR1 and CDR2 (germline): ENHRY, SYGVKD. CDR3 length equals 14 residues. The V gene lost 2 bases and the J gene lost 8 bases, with 10 bases spanning the gap. Here immunoSEQ multiplex PCR was the method, and the copy in TCRdb shows in-frame clones only, minus some. This sample has some 370,000 clones, with roughly 80% found just once. Treatment noted: around 19 received Ad26.COV2.S at low or high dose, single or two shots; 5 received placebo; per-sample allocation not given. Collection of samples fell on day 63 after the first vaccine or placebo injection. Recruitment in Boston yielded a donor of adult age, 18-55 years. This clone was detected only a few times. Its specificity is unknown.

Sequences were derived from peripheral blood, sampled in a trial of Ad26.COV2.S vaccine versus placebo. The source is a person aged 18-65 years who received the Ad26.COV2.S COVID-19 vaccine or a placebo. V gene TRBV10-3 combines with J gene TRBJ1-6; a possible D gene is TRBD1 (5 bases). The CDR3 region has the DNA TGTGCCATCAGTGAGGGCAGGGAGGATTCACCCCTCCACTTT. This translates into CAISEGREDSPLHF.